This T cell receptor beta chain was obtained from a study of regulatory T cells in long-lasting Graves disease. For the study at large: Those with persistent Graves' disease had received antithyroid drugs for over 5 years with positive TSH receptor antibodies.

This sample's time point: persistent/refractory GD, antithyroid drugs over 5 years with positive TRAb. The TCR library was made from RNA that had been extracted from PBMCs in TRIzol. The collection involved drawing around 8.5 milliliters of peripheral blood into EDTA tubes. Many counts were recorded for this clonotype. No antigen is known for it. Germline V gene sequence: CDR1 SNHLY, CDR2 FYNNEI. V lost 6 bases and J 2 bases, leaving 10 bases between the germline ends. This CDR3 has 13 residues. HTBI primers from iRepertoire and Arm-PCR of CDR3 regions yielded the TCR beta libraries. MiXCR, applied by TCRdb to the multiplex PCR reads, yields one record per CDR3 protein. The sample consists of roughly 450,000 distinct CDR3 sequences, approximately 23% of them appearing once. Regarding the study as a whole: The analysis examined peripheral blood only and excluded thyroid tissue. Among samples with persistent disease, TRBV28, TRBJ1-2 and TRBJ2-5 were favored.

The chain has TRBV2 and TRBJ1-1; D is unresolved. The TCR was taken from a female donor with Graves disease. Sequencing was performed on peripheral blood mononuclear cells (PBMCs), taken when the disease was refractory, from a patient treated with antithyroid drugs. CDR3 coding DNA: TGTGCCAGCAGCGTTAATCGTAACACTGAAGCTTTCTTT. Amino acids: CASSVNRNTEAFF.